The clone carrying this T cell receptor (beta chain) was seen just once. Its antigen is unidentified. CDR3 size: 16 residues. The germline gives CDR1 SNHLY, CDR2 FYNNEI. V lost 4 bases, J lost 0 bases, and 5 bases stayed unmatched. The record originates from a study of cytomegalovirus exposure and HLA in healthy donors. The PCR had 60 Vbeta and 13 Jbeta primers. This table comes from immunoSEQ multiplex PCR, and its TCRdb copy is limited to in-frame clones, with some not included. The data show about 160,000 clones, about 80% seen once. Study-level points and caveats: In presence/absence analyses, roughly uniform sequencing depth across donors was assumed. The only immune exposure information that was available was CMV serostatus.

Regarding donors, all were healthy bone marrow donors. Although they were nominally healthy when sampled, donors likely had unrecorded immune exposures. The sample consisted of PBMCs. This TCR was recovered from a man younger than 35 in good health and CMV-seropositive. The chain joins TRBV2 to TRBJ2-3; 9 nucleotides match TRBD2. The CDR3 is CASSVLAGTSTDTQYF. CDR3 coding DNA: TGTGCCAGCAGTGTGCTAGCGGGGACAAGCACAGATACGCAGTATTTT.